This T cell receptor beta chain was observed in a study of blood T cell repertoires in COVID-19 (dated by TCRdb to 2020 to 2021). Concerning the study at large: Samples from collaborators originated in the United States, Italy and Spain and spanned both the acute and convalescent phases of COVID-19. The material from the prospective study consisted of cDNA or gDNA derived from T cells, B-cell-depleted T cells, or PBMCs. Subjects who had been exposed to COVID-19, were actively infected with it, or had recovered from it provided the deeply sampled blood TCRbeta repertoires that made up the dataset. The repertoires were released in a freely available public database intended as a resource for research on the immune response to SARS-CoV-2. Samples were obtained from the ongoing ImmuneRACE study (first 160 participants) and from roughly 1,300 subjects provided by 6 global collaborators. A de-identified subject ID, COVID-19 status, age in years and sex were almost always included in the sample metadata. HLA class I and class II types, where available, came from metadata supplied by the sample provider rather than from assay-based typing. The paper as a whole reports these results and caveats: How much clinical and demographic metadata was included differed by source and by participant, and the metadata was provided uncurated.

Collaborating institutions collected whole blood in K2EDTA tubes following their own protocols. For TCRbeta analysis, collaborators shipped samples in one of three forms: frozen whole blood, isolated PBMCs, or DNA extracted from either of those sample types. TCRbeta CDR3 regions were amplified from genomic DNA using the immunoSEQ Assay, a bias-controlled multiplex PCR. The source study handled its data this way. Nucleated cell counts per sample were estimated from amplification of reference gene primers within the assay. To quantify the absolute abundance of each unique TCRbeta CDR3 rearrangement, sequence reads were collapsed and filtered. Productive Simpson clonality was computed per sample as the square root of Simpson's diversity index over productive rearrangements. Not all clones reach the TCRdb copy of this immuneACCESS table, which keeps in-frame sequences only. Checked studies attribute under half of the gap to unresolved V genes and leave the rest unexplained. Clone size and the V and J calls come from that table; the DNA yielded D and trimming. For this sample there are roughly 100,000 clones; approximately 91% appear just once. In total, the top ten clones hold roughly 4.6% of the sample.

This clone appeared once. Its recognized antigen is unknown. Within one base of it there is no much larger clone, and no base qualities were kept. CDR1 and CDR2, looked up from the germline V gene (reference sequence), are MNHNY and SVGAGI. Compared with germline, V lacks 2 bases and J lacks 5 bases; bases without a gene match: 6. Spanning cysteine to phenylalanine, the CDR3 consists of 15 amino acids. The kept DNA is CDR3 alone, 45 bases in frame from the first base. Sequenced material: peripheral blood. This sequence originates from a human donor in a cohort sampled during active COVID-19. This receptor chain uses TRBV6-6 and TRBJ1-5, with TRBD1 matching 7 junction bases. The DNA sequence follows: TGTGCCAGCAGTTACCGACAGGGAATTGATCAGCCCCAGCATTTT. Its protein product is CASSYRQGIDQPQHF.